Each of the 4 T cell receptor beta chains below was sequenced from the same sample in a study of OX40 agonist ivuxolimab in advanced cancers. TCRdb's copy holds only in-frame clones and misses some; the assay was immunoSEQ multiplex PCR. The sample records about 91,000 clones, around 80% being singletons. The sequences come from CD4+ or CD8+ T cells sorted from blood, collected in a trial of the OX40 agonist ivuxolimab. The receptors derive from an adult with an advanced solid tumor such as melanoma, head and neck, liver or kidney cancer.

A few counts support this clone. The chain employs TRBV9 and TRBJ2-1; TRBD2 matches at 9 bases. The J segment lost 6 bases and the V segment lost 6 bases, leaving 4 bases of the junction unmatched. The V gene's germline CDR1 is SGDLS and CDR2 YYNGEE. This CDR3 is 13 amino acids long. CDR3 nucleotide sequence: TGTGCCAGCAACAGCGGGGGGATCAATGAGCAGTTCTTC. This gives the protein CASNSGGINEQFF. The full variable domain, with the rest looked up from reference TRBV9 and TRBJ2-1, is DSGVTQTPKHLITATGQRVTLRCSPRSGDLSVYWYQQSLDQGLQFLIQYYNGEERAKGNILERFSAQQFPDLHSELNLSSLELGDSALYFCASNSGGINEQFFGPGTRLTVL.

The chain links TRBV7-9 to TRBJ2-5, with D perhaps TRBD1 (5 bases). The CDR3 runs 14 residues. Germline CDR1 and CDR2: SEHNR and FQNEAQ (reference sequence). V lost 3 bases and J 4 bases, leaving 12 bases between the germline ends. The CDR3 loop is CASSFWGLAETQYF. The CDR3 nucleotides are TGTGCCAGCAGCTTTTGGGGCTTAGCAGAGACCCAGTACTTC. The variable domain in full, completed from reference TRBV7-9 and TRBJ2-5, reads DTGVSQNPRHKITKRGQNVTFRCDPISEHNRLYWYRQTLGQGPEFLTYFQNEAQLEKSRLLSDRFSAERPKGSFSTLEIQRTEQGDSAMYLCASSFWGLAETQYFGPGTRLLVL.

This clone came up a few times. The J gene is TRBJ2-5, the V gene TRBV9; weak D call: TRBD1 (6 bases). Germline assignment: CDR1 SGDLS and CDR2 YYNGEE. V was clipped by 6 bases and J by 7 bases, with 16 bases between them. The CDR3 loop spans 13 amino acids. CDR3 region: CASTKGPQGTQYF. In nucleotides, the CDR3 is TGTGCCAGCACAAAAGGTCCACAGGGGACCCAGTACTTC.

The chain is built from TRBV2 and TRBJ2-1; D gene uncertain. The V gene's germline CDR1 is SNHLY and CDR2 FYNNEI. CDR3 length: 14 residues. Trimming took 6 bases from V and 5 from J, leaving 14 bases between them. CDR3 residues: CASRATAADNEQFF. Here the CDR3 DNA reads TGTGCCAGCAGGGCTACCGCCGCCGACAATGAGCAGTTCTTC.